Below are 20 T cell receptor beta chains sequenced from a single sample in a study of identical twins. One entry per CDR3 protein results from TCRdb running MiXCR on the 5' RACE reads. The sample gives 1.5 million or so distinct CDR3 sequences, less than 35% of which show up once; about 0.27% is in the top ten. Sequencing was carried out using cord blood. These receptors were collected from a newborn girl in good health.

A few counts support this clonotype. This chain connects TRBV13 to TRBJ2-3; 14 bases map to TRBD2. The CDR3 sequence is 17 residues long. V gave up 3 bases and J gave up 3 bases; unmatched junction bases: 5. Per the germline V gene, CDR1 is PRHDT and CDR2 is FYEKMQ (reference sequence). The CDR3 protein is CASSLGLAGATTDTQYF. The CDR3 DNA reads as TGTGCCAGCAGCTTGGGACTAGCGGGGGCAACAACAGATACGCAGTATTTT.

This clonotype has only a few counts. The chain is built from TRBV3-1 and TRBJ2-5; 7 bases align to TRBD1. The trim removed 6 bases at V and 2 bases at J, leaving 6 bases unmatched. The CDR3 sequence is 14 residues long. The germline V gene has CDR1 LGHDT and CDR2 YNNKEL (reference sequence). CDR3 DNA: TGTGCCAGCAGGCAGACAGGGTGGCAAGAGACCCAGTACTTC. This translates into CASRQTGWQETQYF.

This chain links TRBV7-6 with TRBJ1-2; D is unresolved. Trimming took off 5 bases at V and 8 bases at J, with 18 bases between the two ends. The germline V gene encodes CDR1 SGHVS and CDR2 FNYEAQ. This CDR3 is built from 14 residues. CDR3 coding DNA: TGTGCCAGCAGCAGTAGCCTCCGAGGGTCGGGCTACACCTTC. This codes for CASSSSLRGSGYTF. The complete variable domain, with remaining parts taken from reference TRBV7-6 and TRBJ1-2, reads GAGVSQSPRYKVTKRGQDVALRCDPISGHVSLYWYRQALGQGPEFLTYFNYEAQQDKSGLPNDRFSAERPEGSISTLTIQRTEQRDSAMYRCASSSSLRGSGYTFGSGTRLTVV.

This clonotype was counted between two and nine times. The rearrangement links TRBV27 to TRBJ2-1; no reliable D call. The CDR3 is 14 amino acids. V was shortened by 2 bases and J by 8 bases, with 13 bases between the two germline ends. Germline values: CDR1 MNHEY, CDR2 SMNVEV (reference sequence). CDR3 DNA sequence: TGTGCCAGCAGTTTAACGCCGGACGGCGATGAGCAGTTCTTC. It translates to CASSLTPDGDEQFF.

This clonotype has just a few counts. The chain is built from TRBV21-1 and TRBJ1-1; no DNA check was done on the table's D call, TRBD1. TRBV21-1 is shown as a pseudogene. The CDR3 length is 17 residues. The CDR3 DNA is TGTGCCAGCAGCAAACTAGGGCGGGGGTTGTCGAACACTGAAGCTTTCTTT. It codes for CASSKLGRGLSNTEAFF.

This clonotype turned up a few times. The J gene is TRBJ1-2, the V gene TRBV7-8; D ambiguous. CDR1 and CDR2 from the germline V gene are SGHVS and FQNEAQ. Trimming removed 6 bases at V and 8 bases at J, with 16 bases between. This CDR3 spans 13 amino acids. In DNA form, the CDR3 reads TGTGCCAGCAGTTGGGTCGGCCGGAGGGGCTACACCTTC. Protein: CASSWVGRRGYTF.

The sample holds one count of this clonotype. The gene calls are TRBV20-1 and TRBJ2-1; D might be TRBD1 (6 bases). The last part of the DNA fits TRBJ2-7 better; the J call may be wrong. Per the germline V gene, CDR1 is DFQATT and CDR2 is SNEGSKA (reference sequence). The CDR3 contains 13 residues. The CDR3 protein is CSAVRGSYNEQYF. CDR3 nucleotides: TGCAGTGCTGTCAGGGGATCCTACAATGAGCAGTACTTC.

The chain's CDR3 is CASSLARQGAAYGYTF. The CDR3 region has the DNA TGTGCCAGCAGCTTAGCGAGACAGGGGGCGGCCTATGGCTACACCTTC. The chain recombines TRBV7-2 with TRBJ1-2, with TRBD1 identical over 10 bases. V lost 0 bases and J lost 4; bases outside the gene matches: 5. This CDR3 is built from 16 residues. The germline V gene encodes CDR1 SGHTA and CDR2 FQGNSA.

This clonotype was picked up a small number of times. The chain is built from TRBV5-1 and TRBJ2-3; 11 nucleotides align to TRBD2. The CDR3 is made up of 18 amino acids. The V gene end was trimmed by 4 bases and the J gene end by 0 bases; junction bases not matched to a gene: 10. Germline V gene sequence: CDR1 SGHRS, CDR2 YFSETQ. The CDR3 DNA is TGCGCCAGCAGCCTAGAGACTAGCGGGATATCTAGCACAGATACGCAGTATTTT. It encodes CASSLETSGISSTDTQYF.

This clonotype has ten or more counts. This chain connects TRBV20-1 to TRBJ2-1, with 8 bases that match TRBD2. Germline CDR1 and CDR2: DFQATT and SNEGSKA (reference sequence). The CDR3 is 11 amino acids. With V trimmed by 5 bases and J by 13 bases, 7 bases remained unmatched. CDR3 loop: CSAPTSGGQFF. CDR3 DNA: TGCAGTGCTCCTACTAGCGGCGGCCAGTTCTTC.

This chain links TRBV20-1 with TRBJ2-7, with D perhaps TRBD1 (5 bases). Per germline, CDR1 DFQATT and CDR2 SNEGSKA (reference sequence). This CDR3 has 12 amino acids. V lost 6 bases, J lost 2 bases, and 11 bases lay in between. Here the CDR3 DNA reads TGCAGTGCCCCCGCACAGGCCTACGAGCAGTACTTC. Protein: CSAPAQAYEQYF.

The chain uses TRBV11-3 and TRBJ2-3; tentatively, D is TRBD1 or TRBD2 (5 bases each). This CDR3 spans 18 amino acids. The ends were cut back, 4 bases at V and 4 bases at J, with 24 bases in the middle. CDR1 and CDR2 from the germline V gene are SGHNT and YENEEA. The CDR3 region has the DNA TGTGCCAGCAGCTCGGCCCTTGATGGGGGTAGGGGCCCAGATACGCAGTATTTT. It codes for CASSSALDGGRGPDTQYF. Supplemented by reference TRBV11-3 and TRBJ2-3, the full variable domain reads EAGVVQSPRYKIIEKKQPVAFWCNPISGHNTLYWYLQNLGQGPELLIRYENEEAVDDSQLPKDRFSAERLKGVDSTLKIQPAELGDSAVYLCASSSALDGGRGPDTQYFGPGTRLTVL.

The gene calls are TRBV21-1 and TRBJ2-7. TRBV21-1 corresponds to a pseudogene. The CDR3 totals 12 residues. CDR3 nucleotide sequence: TGTGCCAGCAGCAAAAACACCTACGAGCAGTACTTC. It codes for CASSKNTYEQYF.

The V and J genes are TRBV20-1 and TRBJ2-3; perhaps TRBD2 as D (5 bases). Trimming took 3 bases from V and 2 from J, leaving 12 bases between them. The CDR3 has 14 residues. Germline V gives CDR1 DFQATT, CDR2 SNEGSKA (reference sequence). The CDR3 region is CSARLPGVTDTQYF. The CDR3 coding sequence is TGCAGTGCTAGGTTACCCGGGGTCACAGATACGCAGTATTTT.

This clonotype has just a few counts. This chain links TRBV7-8 with TRBJ2-4, with TRBD1 matching over 8 bases. The CDR3 consists of 17 residues. Looked up from germline, CDR1 is SGHVS and CDR2 is FQNEAQ. J lost 1 base, V lost 2 bases, and 7 bases had no gene match. CDR3 nucleotides: TGTGCCAGCAGCTTACGACCGGGACAGGTTGCCAAAAACATTCAGTACTTC. Translated: CASSLRPGQVAKNIQYF. The whole variable domain, filled in from reference TRBV7-8 and TRBJ2-4, reads GAGVSQSPRYKVAKRGQDVALRCDPISGHVSLFWYQQALGQGPEFLTYFQNEAQLDKSGLPSDRFFAERPEGSVSTLKIQRTQQEDSAVYLCASSLRPGQVAKNIQYFGAGTRLSVL.

This chain's CDR3 is CASSGEGGYNEQFF. CDR3 coding DNA: TGTGCCAGTTCAGGGGAGGGAGGATACAATGAGCAGTTCTTC. The chain links TRBV27 to TRBJ2-1; D may be TRBD2 (7 bases). Germline values: CDR1 MNHEY, CDR2 SMNVEV (reference sequence). Between the trimmed V and J ends, which lost 9 bases and 4 bases, there was a span of 16 bases. CDR3 length: 14 amino acids.

V and J are TRBV14 and TRBJ1-1; D call uncertain. Deletions cut 4 bases from V and 8 bases from J, with 14 bases between. The length of the CDR3 is 13 residues. Germline CDR1 and CDR2: SGHDN and FVKESK. The CDR3 coding sequence is TGTGCCAGCAGCCTGACCCAAGGAGGGGAAGCTTTCTTT. Translation gives CASSLTQGGEAFF.

This clonotype was found a few times. V gene TRBV2 combines with J gene TRBJ1-1, with D possibly matching TRBD1 (5 bases). V lost 6 bases and J lost 3, with 17 bases in between. The CDR3 runs 15 residues. Germline V gene data show CDR1 as SNHLY and CDR2 as FYNNEI. CDR3 in amino acids: CASRWEVVGDTEAFF. The DNA of the CDR3 is TGTGCCAGCAGGTGGGAGGTGGTGGGGGACACTGAAGCTTTCTTT. Full variable domain (outside the CDR3, taken from reference TRBV2 and TRBJ1-1): EPEVTQTPSHQVTQMGQEVILRCVPISNHLYFYWYRQILGQKVEFLVSFYNNEISEKSEIFDDQFSVERPDGSNFTLKIRSTKLEDSAMYFCASRWEVVGDTEAFFGQGTRLTVV.

The rearrangement links TRBV5-1 to TRBJ2-6, with 12 bases aligning to TRBD1. The CDR3 has 22 amino acids. Trimming took 0 bases from V and 0 from J; bases not matched to a gene: 13. Germline V gene lookup returns CDR1 SGHRS and CDR2 YFSETQ. CDR3: CASSLGRDRGLSKLSGANVLTF. CDR3 sequence (DNA): TGCGCCAGCAGCTTGGGGCGGGACAGGGGGCTTTCCAAGCTCTCTGGGGCCAACGTCCTGACTTTC.

The chain is built from TRBV20-1 and TRBJ2-7; 10 nucleotides match TRBD1. The germline V gene has CDR1 DFQATT and CDR2 SNEGSKA (reference sequence). Unmatched junction bases numbered 5, after V lost 3 bases and J lost 0 bases. CDR3 length equals 15 residues. The CDR3 loop reads CSASGTGAPSYEQYF. CDR3 in DNA: TGCAGTGCTAGCGGGACAGGGGCTCCCTCCTACGAGCAGTACTTC.